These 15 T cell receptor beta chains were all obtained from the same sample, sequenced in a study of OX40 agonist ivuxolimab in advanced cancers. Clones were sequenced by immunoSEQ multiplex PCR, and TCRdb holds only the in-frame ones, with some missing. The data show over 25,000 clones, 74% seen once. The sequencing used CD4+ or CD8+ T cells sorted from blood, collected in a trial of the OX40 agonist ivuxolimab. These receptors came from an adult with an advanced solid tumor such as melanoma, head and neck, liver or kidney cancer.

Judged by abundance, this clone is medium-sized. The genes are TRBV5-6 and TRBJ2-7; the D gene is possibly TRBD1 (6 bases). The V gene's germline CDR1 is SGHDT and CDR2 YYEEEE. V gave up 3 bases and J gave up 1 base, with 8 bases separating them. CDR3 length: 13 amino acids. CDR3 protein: CASSSGTSYEQYF. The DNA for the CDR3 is TGTGCCAGCAGCTCGGGGACATCCTACGAGCAGTACTTC.

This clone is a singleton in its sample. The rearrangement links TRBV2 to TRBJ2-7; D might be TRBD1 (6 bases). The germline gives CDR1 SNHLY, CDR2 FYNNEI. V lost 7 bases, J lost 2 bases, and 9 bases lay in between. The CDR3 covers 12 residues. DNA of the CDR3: TGTGCCAGCAACGACAGGACCTACGAGCAGTACTTC. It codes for CASNDRTYEQYF.

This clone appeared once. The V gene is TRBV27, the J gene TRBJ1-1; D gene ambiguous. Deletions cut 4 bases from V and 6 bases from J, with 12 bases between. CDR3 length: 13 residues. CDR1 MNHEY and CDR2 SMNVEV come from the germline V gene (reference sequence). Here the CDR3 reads CASSSHKGSEAFF. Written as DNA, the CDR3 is TGTGCCAGCAGTTCTCATAAAGGGTCTGAAGCTTTCTTT.

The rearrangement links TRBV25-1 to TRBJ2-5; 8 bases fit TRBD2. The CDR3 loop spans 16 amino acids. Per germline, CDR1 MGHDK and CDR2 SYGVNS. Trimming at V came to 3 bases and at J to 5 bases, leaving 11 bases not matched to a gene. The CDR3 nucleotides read TGTGCCAGCAGTGAGTCCGGGGGGGCGCTTTTGGAGACCCAGTACTTC. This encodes CASSESGGALLETQYF.

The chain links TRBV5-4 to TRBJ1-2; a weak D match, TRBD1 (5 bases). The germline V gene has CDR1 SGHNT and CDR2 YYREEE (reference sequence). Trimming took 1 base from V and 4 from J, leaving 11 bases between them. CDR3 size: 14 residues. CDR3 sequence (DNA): TGTGCCAGCAGCTTGTTGGGGACTCCCTATGGCTACACCTTC. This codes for CASSLLGTPYGYTF.

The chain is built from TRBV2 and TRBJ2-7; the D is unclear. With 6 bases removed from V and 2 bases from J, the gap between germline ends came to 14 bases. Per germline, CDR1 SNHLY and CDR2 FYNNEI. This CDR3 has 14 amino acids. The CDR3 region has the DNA TGTGCCAGCAGCCGGATCACAGCCCCCTACGAGCAGTACGTC. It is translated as CASSRITAPYEQYV.

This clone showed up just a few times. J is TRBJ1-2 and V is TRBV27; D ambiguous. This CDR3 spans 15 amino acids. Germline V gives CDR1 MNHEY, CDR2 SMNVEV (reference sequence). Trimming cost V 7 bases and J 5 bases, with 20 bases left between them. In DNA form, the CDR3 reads TGTGCCAGCACCTCGACGAACCTACTGGGATATGGCTACACCTTC. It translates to CASTSTNLLGYGYTF.

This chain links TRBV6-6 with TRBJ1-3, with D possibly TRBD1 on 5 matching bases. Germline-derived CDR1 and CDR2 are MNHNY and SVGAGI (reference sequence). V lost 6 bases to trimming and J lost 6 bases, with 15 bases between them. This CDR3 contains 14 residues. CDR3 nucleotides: TGTGCCAGCAGCCTCCAGACAGTGGAAAACACCATATATTTT. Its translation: CASSLQTVENTIYF.

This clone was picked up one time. CDR3 sequence reads: CASSSLGTGSYEQYF. The DNA for the CDR3 is TGTGCCAGTAGTTCCTTGGGGACAGGGTCCTACGAGCAGTACTTC. The chain has TRBV7-8 and TRBJ2-7; 9 bases map to TRBD1. The CDR3 runs 15 residues. V was pared by 9 bases and J by 1 base, with 10 bases of the junction left unmatched. In germline, CDR1 is SGHVS, CDR2 FQNEAQ.

CDR3 loop: CASSRGPGELFF. Written as DNA, the CDR3 is TGTGCCAGCAGCAGGGGCCCCGGGGAGCTGTTTTTT. The chain has TRBV7-2 and TRBJ2-2; D perhaps matches TRBD1 (5 bases). Between the trimmed V and J ends, which lost 5 bases and 6 bases, there was a span of 7 bases. Germline V gene sequence: CDR1 SGHTA, CDR2 FQGNSA. The CDR3 spans 12 residues.

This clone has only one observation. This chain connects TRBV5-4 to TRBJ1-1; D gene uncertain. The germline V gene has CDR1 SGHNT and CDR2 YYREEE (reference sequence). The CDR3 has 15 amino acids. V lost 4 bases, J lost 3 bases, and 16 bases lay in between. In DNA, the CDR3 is TGTGCCAGCAGCGTCGGGCTCGGGCGCGACACTGAAGCTTTCTTT. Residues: CASSVGLGRDTEAFF. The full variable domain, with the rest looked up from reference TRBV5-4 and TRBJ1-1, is ETGVTQSPTHLIKTRGQQVTLRCSSQSGHNTVSWYQQALGQGPQFIFQYYREEENGRGNFPPRFSGLQFPNYSSELNVNALELDDSALYLCASSVGLGRDTEAFFGQGTRLTVV.

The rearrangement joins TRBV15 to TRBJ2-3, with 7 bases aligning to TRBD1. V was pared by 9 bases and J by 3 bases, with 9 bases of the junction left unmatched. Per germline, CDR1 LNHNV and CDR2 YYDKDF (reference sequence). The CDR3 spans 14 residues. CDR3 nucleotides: TGTGCCACTTTTGCACAGGGGACGACAGATACGCAGTATTTT. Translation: CATFAQGTTDTQYF.

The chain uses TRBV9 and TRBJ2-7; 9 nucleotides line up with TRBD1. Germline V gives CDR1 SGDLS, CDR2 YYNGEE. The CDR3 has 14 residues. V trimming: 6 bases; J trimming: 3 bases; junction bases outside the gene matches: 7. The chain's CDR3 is CASKGTGKFYEQYF. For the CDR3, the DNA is TGTGCCAGCAAGGGGACAGGGAAGTTCTACGAGCAGTACTTC.

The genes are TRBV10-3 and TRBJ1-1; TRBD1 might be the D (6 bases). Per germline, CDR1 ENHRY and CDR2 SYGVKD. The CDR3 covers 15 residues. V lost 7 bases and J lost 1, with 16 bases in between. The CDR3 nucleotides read TGTGCCATCATGCGAACGGACAGTCGGAACACTGAAGCTTTCTTT. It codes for CAIMRTDSRNTEAFF.

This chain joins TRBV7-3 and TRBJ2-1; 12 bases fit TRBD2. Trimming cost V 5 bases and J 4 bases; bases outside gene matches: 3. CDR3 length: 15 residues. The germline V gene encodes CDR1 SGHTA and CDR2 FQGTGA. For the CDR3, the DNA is TGTGCCAGCAGCGCCGGGACTAGCGGGTACAATGAGCAGTTCTTC. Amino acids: CASSAGTSGYNEQFF.